The 30 T cell receptor beta chains given below trace back to one sample, sequenced in a study of blood T cells in healthy people across ages. Through a sample-barcoded 5' primer and a J-beta primer mix, a second PCR was run for roughly 6 to 11 cycles. A single record per CDR3 protein comes from TCRdb applying MiXCR to the 5' RACE reads. There are approximately 2,000,000 distinct CDR3 sequences in the sample; 30% to 40% occur only once, and roughly 23% lies in the top ten. Sample: blood. These receptors all come from a human donor in good health.

This clonotype was counted only a few times. The chain employs TRBV4-2 and TRBJ1-2, with a possible D match to TRBD1 (6 bases). Germline V gene lookup returns CDR1 LGHNA and CDR2 YNFKEQ. The CDR3 sequence is 15 residues long. V was shortened by 5 bases and J by 2 bases, with 15 bases between the two germline ends. The CDR3 spells CASSSHPTGNYGYTF. As DNA, the CDR3 is TGTGCCAGCAGCTCACACCCCACAGGGAACTATGGCTACACCTTC.

The CDR3 loop is CASSETGVVSYEQYF. CDR3 nucleotides: TGCGCCAGCAGTGAAACAGGGGTAGTTTCCTACGAGCAGTACTTC. The rearrangement links TRBV10-2 to TRBJ2-7, with TRBD1 identical over 7 bases. CDR1 and CDR2 (germline): WSHSY, SAAADI. CDR3 length: 15 amino acids. Trimming cost V 3 bases and J 1 base; bases outside gene matches: 6.

On this clonotype itself: A read error may explain this, as a much larger clone is one base away. This chain uses TRBV29-1 with TRBJ2-5; D ambiguous. The J call is in doubt because the DNA end fits TRBJ2-7 better. Germline V lookup: CDR1 SQVTM, CDR2 ANQGSEA. CDR3 size: 12 residues. CDR3 loop: CSVRSDRDEQYF. The CDR3 region has the DNA TGCAGCGTTCGGTCGGATCGGGACGAGCAGTACTTC.

V usage is TRBV4-3 and J usage is TRBJ1-4; D is uncertain. In germline, CDR1 is LGHNA, CDR2 YSLEER. The CDR3 covers 15 residues. V lost 2 bases, J lost 4 bases, and 11 bases lay in between. CDR3 nucleotides: TGCGCCAGCAGCCAATTGCGCAGGTTTAATGAAAAACTGTTTTTT. Protein sequence: CASSQLRRFNEKLFF.

The gene calls are TRBV2 and TRBJ2-1; D ambiguous. Germline CDR1 is SNHLY and CDR2 is FYNNEI. This CDR3 has 11 residues. Trimming took off 3 bases at V and 6 bases at J, with 3 bases between the two ends. The CDR3 region has the DNA TGTGCCAGCAGTGAGTCCAATGAGCAGTTCTTC. Amino acids: CASSESNEQFF.

The rearrangement uses TRBV4-1 and TRBJ1-2; 11 nucleotides agree with TRBD1. The trim removed 4 bases at V and 3 bases at J, leaving 13 bases unmatched. The length of the CDR3 is 18 residues. Germline assignment: CDR1 MGHRA and CDR2 YSYEKL. The CDR3 reads CASSPRTWTGGSDYGYTF. The CDR3 DNA is TGCGCCAGCAGCCCAAGGACTTGGACAGGGGGCAGCGACTATGGCTACACCTTC.

The V gene is TRBV3-1, the J gene TRBJ2-1; no firm D call. The germline V gene has CDR1 LGHDT and CDR2 YNNKEL (reference sequence). The CDR3 totals 16 residues. V dropped 5 bases and J dropped 0 bases, with 14 bases sitting between them. The CDR3 region is CASSGGVKSSYNEQFF. The CDR3, as DNA: TGTGCCAGCAGCGGCGGCGTTAAGAGCTCCTACAATGAGCAGTTCTTC.

CDR3 sequence: CASSLTPAAVLTF. The CDR3 nucleotides read TGTGCCAGCAGCTTAACCCCAGCTGCTGTCCTGACTTTC. This chain connects TRBV7-3 to TRBJ2-6; D is uncertain. The V and J ends lost 0 bases and 13 bases respectively, with 10 bases between them. CDR1 is SGHTA, CDR2 FQGTGA, per germline. There are 13 residues in the CDR3. Looking up the rest from reference TRBV7-3 and TRBJ2-6 gives the full variable domain: GAGVSQTPSNKVTEKGKYVELRCDPISGHTALYWYRQSLGQGPEFLIYFQGTGAADDSGLPNDRFFAVRPEGSVSTLKIQRTERGDSAVYLCASSLTPAAVLTFGAGSRLTVL.

The sample holds a few counts of this clonotype. The V call is TRBV20-1, the J call TRBJ1-1; possible D gene TRBD1, 6 bases. Trimming shortened V by 3 bases and J by 5 bases, and 13 bases separated the two germline ends. This CDR3 is built from 13 residues. Germline V CDR1 and CDR2: DFQATT, SNEGSKA (reference sequence). In DNA form, the CDR3 reads TGCAGTGCTAGTCGGGGGGCGAGGACTGAAGCTTTCTTT. It yields the protein CSASRGARTEAFF.

The rearrangement links TRBV5-1 to TRBJ2-7, with a possible D match to TRBD1 (6 bases). V lost 2 bases and J lost 1, with 16 bases in between. CDR1 SGHRS and CDR2 YFSETQ come from the germline V gene. This CDR3 has 16 amino acids. The DNA for the CDR3 is TGCGCCAGCAGCTTAGCTATCACAGGGTATTCCTACGAGCAGTACTTC. Its protein is CASSLAITGYSYEQYF.

The chain employs TRBV6-1 and TRBJ1-1, with 10 positions matching TRBD1. This CDR3 region has 13 residues. V gave up 6 bases and J gave up 4 bases; unmatched junction bases: 2. Germline values: CDR1 MNHNS, CDR2 SASEGT. The CDR3: CASRGQGTTEAFF. Written as DNA, the CDR3 is TGTGCCAGCAGGGGACAGGGGACCACTGAAGCTTTCTTT.

In regard to this clonotype: At one end, the junction sequence differs from germline, possibly due to a read error. The CDR3 DNA reads as TGTGCCAGCAGCTTGCAAAGCGCCTCCCACAATGAGCAGTTCTTC. Encoded protein: CASSLQSASHNEQFF. The V and J genes are TRBV7-2 and TRBJ2-1; no firm D call. This CDR3 is 15 amino acids long. Germline V gene lookup returns CDR1 SGHTA and CDR2 FQGNSA.

This chain uses TRBV20-1 with TRBJ2-5; the match to TRBD2 covers 16 bases. The germline V gene has CDR1 DFQATT and CDR2 SNEGSKA (reference sequence). Unmatched junction bases numbered 4, after V lost 6 bases and J lost 3 bases. The CDR3 sequence is 15 residues long. Here the CDR3 DNA reads TGCAGTGCAGGGGGGACTAGCGGGGGGGAAGAGACCCAGTACTTC. This encodes CSAGGTSGGEETQYF.

Only a few counts were recorded for this clonotype. The V call is TRBV28, the J call TRBJ2-7, with TRBD1 identical over 7 bases. The V and J ends lost 7 bases and 6 bases, in that order; junction bases with no gene match: 12. From germline, CDR1 is MDHEN and CDR2 SYDVKM. This CDR3 contains 14 residues. Written as DNA, the CDR3 is TGTGCCAGCACCCCGCAGACAGGGATGGGCGAGCAGTACTTC. Amino acid sequence: CASTPQTGMGEQYF.

The rearrangement joins TRBV6-5 to TRBJ1-4, with TRBD1 identical over 7 bases. Germline-derived CDR1 and CDR2 are MNHEY and SVGAGI. J lost 5 bases, V lost 5 bases, and 5 bases had no gene match. The CDR3 runs to 14 residues. The CDR3 sequence: CASSGTARNEKLFF. CDR3 in DNA: TGTGCCAGCAGTGGGACAGCCAGGAATGAAAAACTGTTTTTT.

The chain recombines TRBV3-1 with TRBJ2-7; D remains ambiguous. Germline CDR1 LGHDT, CDR2 YNNKEL (reference sequence). The CDR3 spans 15 residues. V was cut by 0 bases and J by 2 bases, with 11 bases left in between. CDR3 coding DNA: TGTGCCAGCAGCCAAGATGCAGGACGGGCCTACGAGCAGTACTTC. It encodes CASSQDAGRAYEQYF.

This clonotype has just a few counts. This chain uses TRBV10-3 with TRBJ1-2, with 8 bases that match TRBD1. Germline V CDR1 and CDR2: ENHRY, SYGVKD. This CDR3 has 12 residues. The V gene end was trimmed by 6 bases and the J gene end by 6 bases; junction bases not matched to a gene: 3. The CDR3 DNA sequence: TGTGCCATCAGGGACAGGGTGAATGGCTACACCTTC. Its protein is CAIRDRVNGYTF.

The chain links TRBV5-6 to TRBJ2-1, with TRBD2 matching 9 bases. Per germline, CDR1 SGHDT and CDR2 YYEEEE. CDR3 size: 14 residues. The CDR3 sequence: CTTGLAPINNEQFF. The CDR3 nucleotides are TGTACCACGGGACTAGCCCCGATTAACAATGAGCAGTTCTTC. Based on the CDR3 plus reference TRBV5-6 and TRBJ2-1, the full variable domain is DAGVTQSPTHLIKTRGQQVTLRCSPKSGHDTVSWYQQALGQGPQFIFQYYEEEERQRGNFPDRFSGHQFPNYSSELNVNALLLGDSALYLCTTGLAPINNEQFFGPGTRLTVL.

This clonotype was counted only a few times. The V gene is TRBV7-8, the J gene TRBJ2-5, with TRBD1 as a possible D gene (5 bases). The germline V gene has CDR1 SGHVS and CDR2 FQNEAQ. Deletions cut 4 bases from V and 5 bases from J, with 11 bases between. The CDR3 covers 13 residues. As DNA, the CDR3 is TGTGCCAGCAGCTCCGGACAACCGGAGACCCAGTACTTC. This gives the protein CASSSGQPETQYF.

In DNA, the CDR3 is TGTGCCAGCAGCTTAAGGGGGGCCCAGAACACTGAAGCTTTCTTT. Amino acid sequence: CASSLRGAQNTEAFF. The rearrangement uses TRBV7-3 and TRBJ1-1, with D perhaps TRBD1 (6 bases). The CDR3 is 15 amino acids. CDR1 and CDR2 from the germline V gene are SGHTA and FQGTGA. V lost 1 base, J lost 1 base, and 10 bases lay in between.

The chain couples TRBV27 to TRBJ2-7, with D tentatively TRBD1 (5 bases). The ends were cut back, 2 bases at V and 0 bases at J, with 17 bases in the middle. Germline CDR1 is MNHEY and CDR2 is SMNVEV (reference sequence). The CDR3 is 17 residues long. CDR3 amino acids: CASSLQLADTSSYEQYF. The CDR3 DNA reads as TGTGCCAGCAGTTTACAGCTTGCGGACACCAGCTCCTACGAGCAGTACTTC.

V is TRBV5-5 and J is TRBJ1-2; 8 nucleotides match TRBD1. V trimming: 0 bases; J trimming: 7 bases; junction bases outside the gene matches: 8. This CDR3 region has 15 residues. Germline CDR1 and CDR2: SGHKS and YYEKEE (reference sequence). CDR3 bases: TGTGCCAGCAGCTTGGGACAGGGGAGTTGTATTGGCTACACCTTC. Protein sequence: CASSLGQGSCIGYTF. Complete variable domain (other parts from reference TRBV5-5 and TRBJ1-2): DAGVTQSPTHLIKTRGQQVTLRCSPISGHKSVSWYQQVLGQGPQFIFQYYEKEERGRGNFPDRFSARQFPNYSSELNVNALLLGDSALYLCASSLGQGSCIGYTFGSGTRLTVV.

The V call is TRBV11-3, the J call TRBJ2-4; D is undetermined. The tail of the sequence fits TRBJ2-7 better, so the J call may be wrong. Germline CDR1 and CDR2: SGHNT and YENEEA. This CDR3 is built from 15 residues. DNA of the CDR3: TGTGCCAGCAGCAAACCCCTTGACCCGGGCTACGAGCAGTACTTC. Its translation is CASSKPLDPGYEQYF.

For the CDR3, the DNA is TGTGCCAGCAGGCGGGAGGTCCGTCCGGAATATGAGCAGTTCTTC. It yields the protein CASRREVRPEYEQFF. This rearrangement joins TRBV7-9 to TRBJ2-1, with 8 positions matching TRBD2. The CDR3 is made up of 15 amino acids. The ends lost 6 bases at V and 8 bases at J; junction bases unmatched: 12. Looked up from germline, CDR1 is SEHNR and CDR2 is FQNEAQ (reference sequence).

The CDR3 sequence is CASSFGPMSTEAFF. The DNA for the CDR3 is TGTGCCAGCAGCTTCGGACCCATGAGCACTGAAGCTTTCTTT. The chain has TRBV5-5 and TRBJ1-1; D call uncertain. V lost 2 bases and J 4 bases, leaving 12 bases between the germline ends. The CDR3 has 14 residues. The germline gives CDR1 SGHKS, CDR2 YYEKEE (reference sequence).

This sequence joins TRBV13 and TRBJ1-4; D unclear. The V gene lost 0 bases and the J gene lost 0 bases, with 11 bases spanning the gap. The length of the CDR3 is 17 residues. Germline V gene sequence: CDR1 PRHDT, CDR2 FYEKMQ (reference sequence). The CDR3 nucleotides read TGTGCCAGCAGCTTAGGCCGCGGGATGACAACTAATGAAAAACTGTTTTTT. Translation gives CASSLGRGMTTNEKLFF.

This rearrangement joins TRBV5-5 to TRBJ1-3; TRBD1 matches at 12 bases. The CDR3 consists of 19 residues. From germline, CDR1 is SGHKS and CDR2 YYEKEE (reference sequence). The V segment lost 4 bases and the J segment 0 bases; nucleotides outside the gene matches: 11. The DNA for the CDR3 is TGTGCCAGCAGCCCCGGGACAGGGGGCAGAAGTGCCTCTGGAAACACCATATATTTT. Residues: CASSPGTGGRSASGNTIYF.

A few counts support this clonotype. The genes are TRBV7-9 and TRBJ2-1, with TRBD2 as a possible D gene (5 bases). Deletions cut 0 bases from V and 7 bases from J, with 13 bases between. The CDR3 loop spans 15 amino acids. The germline gives CDR1 SEHNR, CDR2 FQNEAQ (reference sequence). The CDR3 DNA is TGTGCCAGCAGCTTAGCAGTGGCGGGCCAGAATGAGCAGTTCTTC. This translates into CASSLAVAGQNEQFF.

The chain has TRBV20-1 and TRBJ2-1; 9 bases are shared with TRBD2. The germline gives CDR1 DFQATT, CDR2 SNEGSKA (reference sequence). The junction had 5 bases not matched to a gene; V was cut back by 7 bases and J by 4 bases. This CDR3 region has 13 residues. The CDR3 is CSVQRGAYNEQFF. CDR3 nucleotides: TGCAGTGTCCAGCGGGGGGCATACAATGAGCAGTTCTTC.

This clonotype came up many times. The chain has TRBV7-8 and TRBJ2-1, with 12 positions matching TRBD2. CDR1 and CDR2 from the germline V gene are SGHVS and FQNEAQ. The CDR3 has 18 residues. V lost 1 base to trimming and J lost 5 bases; unmatched junction nucleotides: 9. The CDR3 DNA reads as TGTGCCAGCAGCTTAGGTCTAGCGGGGGGGCTCCTGGACAATGAGCAGTTCTTC. Translated: CASSLGLAGGLLDNEQFF.